One sample yielded the 12 T cell receptor beta chains listed below, sequenced in a study of cytomegalovirus exposure and HLA in healthy donors (dated by TCRdb to the late 2010s). Libraries were built with the immunoSEQ multiplex PCR assay. A mixture of 60 forward primers for TCR Vbeta segments and 13 reverse primers for TCR Jbeta segments was used in the multiplex PCR. The source is immuneACCESS, and TCRdb retained only in-frame sequences with V and J called. Part of the clones is not carried over; for the studies checked, unresolved V genes explain less than half of this, and the remainder is unexplained. Present in this sample are tens of thousands of clones, 60% to 80% of which were seen just once. The top ten clones comprise about 6.1% of the sample. The sample taken for sequencing was PBMCs. The receptor set was obtained from a female donor in good health and CMV-seronegative.

The chain is built from TRBV21-1 and TRBJ2-7; TRBD1 is the table's D call and was not checked against the DNA. TRBV21-1 is marked as a pseudogene. The CDR3 runs to 15 residues. The CDR3 DNA reads TGTGCCAGAGAGCCCACACTACAGGGGGCCGGCGAGCAGTACTTC. Its translation: CAREPTLQGAGEQYF.

V gene TRBV2 combines with J gene TRBJ2-5; possible D gene TRBD1, 6 bases. The germline gives CDR1 SNHLY, CDR2 FYNNEI. Trimming took off 7 bases at V and 0 bases at J, with 9 bases between the two ends. This CDR3 has 13 amino acids. The CDR3 nucleotides are TGTGCCAGCACCACAGGGTACCAAGAGACCCAGTACTTC. As protein: CASTTGYQETQYF.

The chain has TRBV29-1 and TRBJ2-3; 7 nucleotides match TRBD1. The V gene end was trimmed by 7 bases and the J gene end by 0 bases; junction bases not matched to a gene: 10. Germline V gene data show CDR1 as SQVTM and CDR2 as ANQGSEA. The CDR3 has 15 residues. CDR3 residues: CSALSDRVSTDTQYF. In nucleotides, the CDR3 is TGCAGCGCCCTAAGTGACAGGGTGAGCACAGATACGCAGTATTTT.

This chain joins TRBV28 and TRBJ2-7; D is uncertain. Trimming took 7 bases from V and 0 from J, leaving 13 bases between them. Per germline, CDR1 MDHEN and CDR2 SYDVKM. This CDR3 spans 14 amino acids. The CDR3 DNA sequence: TGTGCCAGCACCCGCGCGCCTAGCTCCTACGAGCAGTACTTC. Residues: CASTRAPSSYEQYF. Filled out from reference TRBV28 and TRBJ2-7, the complete variable domain reads DVKVTQSSRYLVKRTGEKVFLECVQDMDHENMFWYRQDPGLGLRLIYFSYDVKMKEKGDIPEGYSVSREKKERFSLILESASTNQTSMYLCASTRAPSSYEQYFGPGTRLTVT.

Many counts were recorded for this clone. The chain carries TRBV7-2 and TRBJ2-3; 8 bases fit TRBD2. V lost 4 bases and J lost 5; bases outside the gene matches: 5. Germline V gene lookup returns CDR1 SGHTA and CDR2 FQGNSA. The CDR3 covers 14 residues. The CDR3: CASSSGGPGDTQYF. CDR3 nucleotide sequence: TGTGCCAGCAGCTCGGGAGGGCCGGGAGATACGCAGTATTTT.

The chain uses TRBV5-6 and TRBJ2-2; tentative D call: TRBD2 (5 bases). The CDR3 length is 14 residues. CDR1 is SGHDT, CDR2 YYEEEE, per germline. The V gene lost 0 bases and the J gene lost 8 bases, with 11 bases spanning the gap. The CDR3: CASSLGLRGGELFF. In DNA form, the CDR3 reads TGTGCCAGCAGCTTGGGGCTTCGGGGAGGGGAGCTGTTTTTT.

The chain uses TRBV5-1 and TRBJ2-7; tentatively, D is TRBD1 (6 bases). This CDR3 is 15 amino acids long. CDR1 SGHRS and CDR2 YFSETQ come from the germline V gene. Between the trimmed V and J ends, which lost 0 bases and 4 bases, there was a span of 14 bases. The chain's CDR3 is CASSLGQGNLYEQYF. CDR3 nucleotide sequence: TGCGCCAGCAGCTTGGGTCAGGGGAACCTGTACGAGCAGTACTTC.

This clone was seen more than once but under ten times. The chain combines TRBV28 with TRBJ2-7; 8 bases agree with TRBD1. The CDR3 runs to 13 residues. J lost 2 bases, V lost 8 bases, and 5 bases had no gene match. Germline V gives CDR1 MDHEN, CDR2 SYDVKM. The CDR3, as DNA: TGTGCCAGCGAGGACAGGGTAACCTACGAGCAGTACTTC. Translating gives CASEDRVTYEQYF.

This clone was seen a few times. This sequence joins TRBV5-4 and TRBJ2-2, with 7 bases that match TRBD2. Per the germline V gene, CDR1 is SGHNT and CDR2 is YYREEE (reference sequence). The J segment lost 4 bases and the V segment lost 4 bases, leaving 7 bases of the junction unmatched. This CDR3 has 15 residues. CDR3 in DNA: TGTGCCAGCAGCACGAGACTAGCAGGCACCGGGGAGCTGTTTTTT. Protein: CASSTRLAGTGELFF. The whole variable domain, filled in from reference TRBV5-4 and TRBJ2-2, reads ETGVTQSPTHLIKTRGQQVTLRCSSQSGHNTVSWYQQALGQGPQFIFQYYREEENGRGNFPPRFSGLQFPNYSSELNVNALELDDSALYLCASSTRLAGTGELFFGEGSRLTVL.

The V gene is TRBV20-1, the J gene TRBJ2-7, with D hard to call. The CDR3 consists of 10 residues. Deletions cut 5 bases from V and 3 bases from J, with 5 bases between. Germline V gene sequence: CDR1 DFQATT, CDR2 SNEGSKA (reference sequence). In DNA, the CDR3 is TGCAGTGCTTTCTTCTACGAGCAGTACTTC. This encodes CSAFFYEQYF.

The J gene is TRBJ1-5, the V gene TRBV28, with TRBD1 identical over 9 bases. The CDR3 extends over 14 amino acids. J gave up 0 bases and V 6 bases, and 0 bases lay outside the gene matches. The germline CDR1 and CDR2 sequences are MDHEN and SYDVKM. CDR3 sequence (DNA): TGTGCCAGCAGGACAGGGGGTAGCAATCAGCCCCAGCATTTT. Translating gives CASRTGGSNQPQHF. Using reference TRBV28 and TRBJ1-5 for the parts outside the CDR3, the full variable domain is DVKVTQSSRYLVKRTGEKVFLECVQDMDHENMFWYRQDPGLGLRLIYFSYDVKMKEKGDIPEGYSVSREKKERFSLILESASTNQTSMYLCASRTGGSNQPQHFGDGTRLSIL.

The V and J genes are TRBV7-9 and TRBJ1-2; D uncertain. The V and J ends lost 4 bases and 2 bases respectively, with 17 bases between them. The germline gives CDR1 SEHNR, CDR2 FQNEAQ (reference sequence). This CDR3 spans 16 amino acids. Here the CDR3 reads CASSYRLGPENYGYTF. CDR3 nucleotide sequence: TGTGCCAGCAGCTACAGATTAGGCCCCGAAAACTATGGCTACACCTTC.